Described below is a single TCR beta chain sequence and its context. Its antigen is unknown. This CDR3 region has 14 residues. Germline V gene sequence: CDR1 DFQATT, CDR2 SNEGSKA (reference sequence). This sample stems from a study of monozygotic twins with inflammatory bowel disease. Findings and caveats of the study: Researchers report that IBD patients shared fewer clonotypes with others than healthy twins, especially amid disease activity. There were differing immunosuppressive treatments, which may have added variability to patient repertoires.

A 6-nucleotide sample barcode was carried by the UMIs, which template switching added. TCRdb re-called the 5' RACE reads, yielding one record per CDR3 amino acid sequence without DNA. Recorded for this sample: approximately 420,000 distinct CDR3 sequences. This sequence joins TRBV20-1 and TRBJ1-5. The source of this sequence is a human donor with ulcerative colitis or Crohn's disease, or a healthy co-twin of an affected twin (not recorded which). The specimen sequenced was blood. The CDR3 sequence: CSAWSEYSNQPQHF.